Shown below are 25 T cell receptor beta chains from a single sample sequenced in a study of cytomegalovirus exposure and HLA in healthy donors. The data were produced by immunoSEQ multiplex PCR, yet TCRdb's version contains in-frame clones alone and is incomplete. The sample lists some 140,000 clones; 86% were seen once. Sequenced material: PBMCs. Source of these receptors: a human donor in good health.

This clone was counted between two and nine times. This rearrangement joins TRBV7-3 to TRBJ2-7; D may be TRBD1 (7 bases). V lost 5 bases, J lost 2 bases, and 16 bases lay in between. The germline CDR1 and CDR2 sequences are SGHTA and FQGTGA. CDR3 length: 15 residues. CDR3 sequence (DNA): TGTGCCAGCAGCATTGGGCAGGGGGGCCCCTACGAGCAGTACTTC. It specifies CASSIGQGGPYEQYF.

This chain uses TRBV4-2 with TRBJ1-2, with 9 positions matching TRBD1. The V segment lost 3 bases and the J segment 8 bases; nucleotides outside the gene matches: 10. This CDR3 comprises 15 residues. CDR1 is LGHNA and CDR2 is YNFKEQ in the germline V gene. The CDR3 bases are TGTGCCAGCAGCCAGGATAAACAGGGGGCGCAGGGCTACACCTTC. Protein: CASSQDKQGAQGYTF.

The J gene is TRBJ2-1, the V gene TRBV6-5, with 10 bases identical to TRBD1. CDR3 length equals 15 residues. CDR1 and CDR2 from the germline V gene are MNHEY and SVGAGI. V lost 7 bases and J lost 8; bases outside the gene matches: 11. CDR3 coding DNA: TGTGCCAGCACGAGACGGGGACAGGGGTACGATGAGCAGTTCTTC. Amino acid sequence: CASTRRGQGYDEQFF.

The chain recombines TRBV28 with TRBJ2-4; 7 nucleotides agree with TRBD2. From germline, CDR1 is MDHEN and CDR2 SYDVKM. V gave up 3 bases and J gave up 11 bases; unmatched junction bases: 1. CDR3 length: 11 residues. Written as DNA, the CDR3 is TGTGCCAGCAGTTTTGGGAGGGTTCAGTACTTC. This encodes CASSFGRVQYF.

V gene TRBV10-2 combines with J gene TRBJ2-1; D is unclear. The CDR3 is made up of 13 amino acids. Germline V lookup: CDR1 WSHSY, CDR2 SAAADI. Trimming left V 9 bases short and J 9 bases short, with 18 bases between. The DNA for the CDR3 is TGCGCCAGTGCCCCGGTGATTGGCGGTGAGCAGTTCTTC. It codes for CASAPVIGGEQFF.

J is TRBJ2-7 and V is TRBV25-1; TRBD1 agrees at 8 bases. The J segment lost 5 bases and the V segment lost 6 bases, leaving 12 bases of the junction unmatched. CDR3 length: 15 residues. Germline lookup yields CDR1 MGHDK and CDR2 SYGVNS. The CDR3 is CASREGTGGLHEQYF. The CDR3 nucleotides are TGTGCCAGCAGGGAAGGAACAGGGGGTCTCCACGAGCAGTACTTC.

This clone occurred once. The rearrangement links TRBV19 to TRBJ2-1; TRBD2 is a possible D gene (6 bases). The germline CDR1 and CDR2 sequences are LNHDA and SQIVND (reference sequence). Deletions cut 9 bases from V and 4 bases from J, with 16 bases between. This CDR3 comprises 14 residues. CDR3 residues: CASQSSGLYNEQFF. In nucleotides, the CDR3 is TGTGCCAGCCAAAGTAGCGGATTGTACAATGAGCAGTTCTTC.

This clone was counted a few times. The rearrangement joins TRBV2 to TRBJ2-7; D possibly corresponds to TRBD2 (5 bases). In germline, CDR1 is SNHLY, CDR2 FYNNEI. V dropped 3 bases and J dropped 3 bases, with 9 bases sitting between them. CDR3 size: 13 residues. CDR3 DNA sequence: TGTGCCAGCAGTGACGATCGGGACTACGAGCAGTACTTC. Translating it yields CASSDDRDYEQYF.

This chain connects TRBV6-5 to TRBJ2-7; the match to TRBD2 covers 8 bases. The CDR3 has 15 residues. Germline V CDR1 and CDR2: MNHEY, SVGAGI. The V segment lost 4 bases and the J segment 4 bases; nucleotides outside the gene matches: 9. In DNA form, the CDR3 reads TGTGCCAGCAGTTTAGTCGCGGGGGGTTATTACGAGCAGTACTTC. It specifies CASSLVAGGYYEQYF.

The chain has TRBV7-9 and TRBJ2-7; D may be TRBD2 (6 bases). Germline V lookup: CDR1 SEHNR, CDR2 FQNEAQ (reference sequence). The ends were cut back, 5 bases at V and 5 bases at J, with 16 bases in the middle. The CDR3 loop spans 14 amino acids. CDR3 DNA sequence: TGTGCCAGCAGCCCCCCGACTAGTGACCACGAGCAGTACTTC. This translates into CASSPPTSDHEQYF.

J is TRBJ2-7 and V is TRBV5-1; D might be TRBD2 (5 bases). Germline V CDR1 and CDR2: SGHRS, YFSETQ. Trimming removed 1 base from V and 6 bases from J, with 11 bases in between. CDR3 length: 13 amino acids. The CDR3 protein is CASSLRGPGEQYF. In DNA form, the CDR3 reads TGCGCCAGCAGCTTGCGCGGGCCGGGCGAGCAGTACTTC.

The rearrangement joins TRBV7-9 to TRBJ2-1, with a tentative D call TRBD2 (6 bases). V was trimmed by 4 bases and J by 2 bases, leaving 15 bases between them. The CDR3 length is 16 residues. CDR1 is SEHNR, CDR2 FQNEAQ, per germline (reference sequence). For the CDR3, the DNA is TGTGCCAGCAGCTACCAAGGGGAGGTAACCTACAATGAGCAGTTCTTC. Translated, it gives CASSYQGEVTYNEQFF.

This chain joins TRBV29-1 and TRBJ2-1, with 8 bases lining up with TRBD2. With V trimmed by 3 bases and J by 4 bases, 5 bases remained unmatched. Germline V CDR1 and CDR2: SQVTM, ANQGSEA. The CDR3 is made up of 14 amino acids. The CDR3 DNA reads TGCAGCGTTGAGTCGGCTAGCGGGTACAATGAGCAGTTCTTC. This sequence encodes CSVESASGYNEQFF.

The chain carries TRBV29-1 and TRBJ1-1, with 8 bases fitting TRBD1. Losses at the gene ends were 4 bases for V and 11 bases for J; bases not matched to a gene: 3. CDR1 SQVTM and CDR2 ANQGSEA come from the germline V gene. This CDR3 contains 10 residues. CDR3 loop: CSVADRDAFF. The DNA of the CDR3 is TGCAGCGTTGCGGACAGGGACGCTTTCTTT.

The chain couples TRBV27 to TRBJ2-1; no definite D call. The length of the CDR3 is 14 residues. V lost 3 bases and J lost 5, with 11 bases in between. CDR1 MNHEY and CDR2 SMNVEV come from the germline V gene (reference sequence). CDR3 coding DNA: TGTGCCAGCAGTTTTAGTTTGCTTAACAATGAGCAGTTCTTC. Translating gives CASSFSLLNNEQFF.

V usage is TRBV5-1 and J usage is TRBJ2-7; maybe TRBD1 (5 bases). The germline CDR1 and CDR2 sequences are SGHRS and YFSETQ. Trimming removed 0 bases at V and 0 bases at J, with 7 bases between. The CDR3 loop spans 14 amino acids. The CDR3 protein is CASSLGDSSYEQYF. CDR3 nucleotides: TGCGCCAGCAGCTTGGGAGACAGCTCCTACGAGCAGTACTTC.

Of note for this clone: A much larger clonotype is one base distant, so this may be a read error. The V gene is TRBV6-5, the J gene TRBJ1-1, with D hard to call. CDR1 and CDR2 (germline): MNHEY, SVGAGI. This CDR3 comprises 13 residues. The V and J ends lost 5 bases and 0 bases respectively, with 7 bases between them. Here the CDR3 DNA reads TGTGCCAGCAGTCCCGGGGTGAACACTGAAGCTTTCTTT. Residues: CASSPGVNTEAFF.

In its sample, this clone was seen once. V usage is TRBV9 and J usage is TRBJ2-2, with a possible D match to TRBD2 (6 bases). CDR1 is SGDLS, CDR2 YYNGEE, per germline. The V end was cut by 6 bases, the J end by 0 bases, with 15 bases between. The length of the CDR3 is 16 residues. The CDR3 spells CASTVGPGANTGELFF. The CDR3 DNA is TGTGCCAGCACGGTTGGTCCGGGGGCGAACACCGGGGAGCTGTTTTTT.

This chain joins TRBV28 and TRBJ1-5, with D possibly matching TRBD1 (5 bases). Germline CDR1 MDHEN, CDR2 SYDVKM. The CDR3 has 15 amino acids. V shed 4 bases and J shed 2 bases, with 12 bases lying between them. CDR3: CASSSSGQGNQPQHF. The CDR3 coding sequence is TGTGCCAGCAGTTCCTCCGGACAAGGCAATCAGCCCCAGCATTTT.

V and J are TRBV5-1 and TRBJ1-1, with 7 bases aligning to TRBD1. Germline V lookup: CDR1 SGHRS, CDR2 YFSETQ. This CDR3 has 15 amino acids. The J segment lost 5 bases and the V segment lost 4 bases, leaving 11 bases of the junction unmatched. The CDR3 coding sequence is TGCGCCAGCAGCCCGGTACAGGGGCGGAGGACTGAAGCTTTCTTT. This sequence encodes CASSPVQGRRTEAFF.

The rearrangement links TRBV7-9 to TRBJ1-4; 9 bases line up with TRBD1. This CDR3 is 14 amino acids long. J lost 7 bases, V lost 2 bases, and 2 bases had no gene match. Per germline, CDR1 SEHNR and CDR2 FQNEAQ (reference sequence). This CDR3 reads CASSLRDRVEKLFF. The CDR3 coding sequence is TGTGCCAGCAGCTTAAGGGACAGGGTTGAAAAACTGTTTTTT. Full variable domain (missing parts from reference TRBV7-9 and TRBJ1-4): DTGVSQNPRHKITKRGQNVTFRCDPISEHNRLYWYRQTLGQGPEFLTYFQNEAQLEKSRLLSDRFSAERPKGSFSTLEIQRTEQGDSAMYLCASSLRDRVEKLFFGSGTQLSVL.

The CDR3 region has the DNA TGCAGCGCCCAATCTAGGCAGGGAATCTACGAGCAGTACTTC. This sequence encodes CSAQSRQGIYEQYF. The rearrangement links TRBV29-1 to TRBJ2-7, with D possibly TRBD1 on 5 matching bases. Between the trimmed V and J ends, which lost 7 bases and 3 bases, there was a span of 19 bases. CDR3 length: 14 residues. Germline assignment: CDR1 SQVTM and CDR2 ANQGSEA.

The CDR3 sequence: CASSPGLAFNEQFF. CDR3 nucleotide sequence: TGTGCCAGTAGTCCAGGACTAGCTTTCAATGAGCAGTTCTTC. This rearrangement joins TRBV19 to TRBJ2-1; 8 positions match TRBD2. Looked up from germline, CDR1 is LNHDA and CDR2 is SQIVND (reference sequence). V shed 5 bases, J shed 6 bases, and the junction held 6 bases outside the gene matches. The CDR3 is 14 residues long.

The chain has TRBV29-1 and TRBJ2-1; the match to TRBD1 covers 8 bases. V dropped 4 bases and J dropped 3; count of bases not matched to a gene: 5. This CDR3 region has 14 residues. Germline lookup yields CDR1 SQVTM and CDR2 ANQGSEA. The CDR3 nucleotides read TGCAGCGTTGGAAGAGGGACAGGCTACAATGAGCAGTTCTTC. This sequence encodes CSVGRGTGYNEQFF.

V usage is TRBV11-2 and J usage is TRBJ2-2, with a tentative D call TRBD1 (5 bases). Per the germline V gene, CDR1 is SGHAT and CDR2 is FQNNGV. CDR3 length equals 16 residues. V was shortened by 6 bases and J by 1 base, with 15 bases between the two germline ends. The CDR3 region is CASRFLRGGNTGELFF. Written as DNA, the CDR3 is TGTGCCAGCAGATTCCTAAGGGGCGGGAACACCGGGGAGCTGTTTTTT.